The 15 T cell receptor beta chains below were found in one sample sequenced in a study of regulatory T cells in long-lasting Graves disease. According to the study, TCR beta libraries were built with iRepertoire HTBI primers and CDR3-region Arm-PCR. TCRdb reprocessed the multiplex PCR reads with MiXCR, giving one entry per CDR3 protein. The table has 700,000 or so distinct CDR3 sequences, 25% to 35% seen once. Time point in this sample: persistent/refractory GD, antithyroid drugs over 5 years with positive TRAb. RNA from PBMCs was the source of the TCR library. The sample in question was peripheral blood mononuclear cells (PBMCs), obtained when the disease was refractory, from a patient treated with antithyroid drugs. Source of these receptors: a female donor with Graves disease.

The rearrangement uses TRBV30 and TRBJ1-2; a possible D gene is TRBD1 (5 bases). The CDR3 runs 13 residues. V was shortened by 3 bases and J by 5 bases, with 13 bases between the two germline ends. Germline V CDR1 and CDR2: GTSNPN, SVGIG (reference sequence). This CDR3 reads CAWSEPGLYGYTF. Here the CDR3 DNA reads TGTGCCTGGAGCGAACCAGGGTTATATGGCTACACCTTC.

The chain links TRBV25-1 to TRBJ2-5; possibly TRBD2 for D (6 bases). V was shortened by 8 bases and J by 2 bases, with 15 bases between the two germline ends. CDR3 size: 14 residues. Germline V gives CDR1 MGHDK, CDR2 SYGVNS. The CDR3 protein is CASGVRGGQETQYF. CDR3 coding DNA: TGTGCCAGCGGAGTGAGGGGAGGTCAAGAGACCCAGTACTTC.

This clonotype was counted at least ten times. The chain links TRBV12-3 or TRBV12-4 to TRBJ1-2; D call uncertain. This CDR3 is 13 amino acids long. The V gene lost 2 bases and the J gene lost 4 bases, with 8 bases spanning the gap. The CDR3 sequence is CASSLSGLYGYTF. The CDR3, as DNA: TGTGCCAGCAGTTTATCCGGACTCTATGGCTACACCTTC.

This clonotype has a count of ten or more. This chain connects TRBV11-2 to TRBJ1-2, with D maybe TRBD1 (6 bases). Trimming cost V 6 bases and J 7 bases, with 15 bases left between them. The CDR3 consists of 13 residues. Germline values: CDR1 SGHAT, CDR2 FQNNGV. The CDR3 region is CASRPQGYGGYTF. CDR3 sequence (DNA): TGTGCCAGCAGACCTCAGGGGTACGGTGGCTACACCTTC. Full variable domain (outside the CDR3, taken from reference TRBV11-2 and TRBJ1-2): EAGVAQSPRYKIIEKRQSVAFWCNPISGHATLYWYQQILGQGPKLLIQFQNNGVVDDSQLPKDRFSAERLKGVDSTLKIQPAKLEDSAVYLCASRPQGYGGYTFGSGTRLTVV.

The rearrangement links TRBV5-6 to TRBJ1-1; D perhaps matches TRBD1 (5 bases). The CDR3 runs to 15 residues. Germline CDR1 is SGHDT and CDR2 is YYEEEE. Trimming removed 2 bases at V and 1 base at J, with 12 bases between. Written as DNA, the CDR3 is TGTGCCAGCAGCTTAGGTAGGGGCTGGAACACTGAAGCTTTCTTT. Residues: CASSLGRGWNTEAFF.

The chain combines TRBV19 with TRBJ1-5; D perhaps matches TRBD1 (5 bases). This CDR3 has 13 amino acids. V lost 7 bases and J 3 bases, leaving 10 bases between the germline ends. Germline V lookup: CDR1 LNHDA, CDR2 SQIVND (reference sequence). The DNA for the CDR3 is TGTGCCAGTAAAGGACAAGTCAATCAGCCCCAGCATTTT. Amino acid sequence: CASKGQVNQPQHF.

On this clonotype itself: One end of the junction fails to match germline, which may point to a read error. This sequence joins TRBV19 and TRBJ1-5; no clear D gene. The germline CDR1 and CDR2 sequences are LNHDA and SQIVND (reference sequence). The CDR3 runs 13 residues. DNA of the CDR3: TGTGCCAGTAGTGTAGAAAGCAATCAGCCCCAGCATTTT. It translates to CASSVESNQPQHF.

The V gene is TRBV7-3, the J gene TRBJ2-5, with TRBD1 matching 7 bases. Unmatched junction bases numbered 6, after V lost 3 bases and J lost 5 bases. This CDR3 has 14 residues. The germline gives CDR1 SGHTA, CDR2 FQGTGA. The CDR3 sequence: CASSFPQGVETQYF. The CDR3 DNA follows: TGTGCCAGCAGCTTTCCTCAGGGGGTTGAGACCCAGTACTTC.

This clonotype was observed a few times. V is TRBV10-1 and J is TRBJ1-1; 8 nucleotides match TRBD1. This CDR3 region has 17 residues. Germline V CDR1 and CDR2: WNHNN, SYGVQD (reference sequence). The V segment lost 3 bases and the J segment 1 base; nucleotides outside the gene matches: 10. CDR3 bases: TGCGCCAGCAGTGACCGACTTGGACAGGGAAAGAACACTGAAGCTTTCTTT. This translates into CASSDRLGQGKNTEAFF.

Ten or more counts support this clonotype. J is TRBJ2-5 and V is TRBV11-2; D unresolved. The ends were cut back, 5 bases at V and 5 bases at J, with 6 bases in the middle. Per the germline V gene, CDR1 is SGHAT and CDR2 is FQNNGV. CDR3 size: 11 residues. The CDR3 nucleotides read TGTGCCAGCAGCCGATCGGAGACCCAGTACTTC. Amino acid sequence: CASSRSETQYF.

This clonotype was counted at least ten times. V gene TRBV11-2 combines with J gene TRBJ2-7; TRBD1 matches at 7 bases. Germline loops: CDR1 SGHAT, CDR2 FQNNGV. V gave up 5 bases and J gave up 1 base; unmatched junction bases: 11. The CDR3 has 16 amino acids. CDR3 in amino acids: CASSPQSGTASYEQYF. The CDR3 region has the DNA TGTGCCAGCAGCCCCCAATCGGGGACAGCTTCCTACGAGCAGTACTTC.

This clonotype has more than one count but fewer than ten. The chain carries TRBV18 and TRBJ2-2; D call uncertain. Germline-derived CDR1 and CDR2 are KGHSH and LQKENI. Trimming cost V 2 bases and J 4 bases, with 8 bases left between them. The length of the CDR3 is 14 residues. The CDR3 loop reads CASSPGIVTGELFF. The CDR3 nucleotides are TGTGCCAGCTCACCAGGGATTGTCACCGGGGAGCTGTTTTTT. The full variable domain, with the rest looked up from reference TRBV18 and TRBJ2-2, is NAGVMQNPRHLVRRRGQEARLRCSPMKGHSHVYWYRQLPEEGLKFMVYLQKENIIDESGMPKERFSAEFPKEGPSILRIQQVVRGDSAAYFCASSPGIVTGELFFGEGSRLTVL.

This sequence joins TRBV20-1 and TRBJ2-7; TRBD1 matches at 8 bases. Germline V lookup: CDR1 DFQATT, CDR2 SNEGSKA (reference sequence). Trimming took 3 bases from V and 1 from J; bases not matched to a gene: 8. The CDR3 contains 15 residues. CDR3 in amino acids: CSASVGTGDSYEQYF. The CDR3 DNA sequence: TGCAGTGCTAGCGTCGGGACAGGAGATTCCTACGAGCAGTACTTC.

This clonotype turned up a few times. The V gene is TRBV27, the J gene TRBJ1-2, with TRBD1 matching over 11 bases. Germline lookup yields CDR1 MNHEY and CDR2 SMNVEV (reference sequence). CDR3 length: 15 residues. Losses at the gene ends were 6 bases for V and 3 bases for J; bases not matched to a gene: 6. CDR3 protein: CASSPGQGAYYGYTF. CDR3 coding DNA: TGTGCCAGCAGCCCAGGACAGGGGGCGTACTATGGCTACACCTTC.

This clonotype was detected a few times. The chain couples TRBV12-5 to TRBJ1-5; 7 bases are shared with TRBD1. Germline lookup yields CDR1 LGHNT and CDR2 FRNRAP. The CDR3 totals 16 residues. With V trimmed by 6 bases and J by 0 bases, 8 bases remained unmatched. CDR3 sequence: CASGRQGPNSNQPQHF. In DNA form, the CDR3 reads TGTGCTAGTGGCCGACAGGGCCCTAATAGCAATCAGCCCCAGCATTTT.